The rows below give T cell receptor beta chains drawn from one sample of a study of T cell responses to AZD1222 COVID-19 vaccine. Repertoires were generated with immunoSEQ multiplex PCR, while TCRdb's copy carries only in-frame clones and drops some. The data hold 75,000 to 90,000 clones, with approximately 80% observed a single time. The sample was peripheral blood, taken on day 0 of AZD1222 vaccination. The origin of the receptors is an adult in good health. The CDR3 runs from the conserved cysteine through the conserved F or W. A D gene is named only where the DNA matches it firmly. Size is stated for part of the rows, as once, few or many counts, or as a class when the clone is expanded.

TRBJ1-6	.	.	TRBV28	CASSYNRVDNSPLHF	TGTGCCAGCAGTTATAACAGGGTAGATAATTCACCCCTCCACTTT
TRBJ2-1	few	.	TRBV11-3	CASSRSRGAYNEQFF	TGTGCCAGCAGTCGCTCCAGGGGCGCCTACAATGAGCAGTTCTTC
TRBJ2-3	.	.	TRBV10-3	CAIKNDTDTQYF	TGTGCCATCAAGAATGACACAGATACGCAGTATTTT
TRBJ1-4	.	TRBD1	TRBV7-9	CASSQPGTGGPANEKLFF	TGTGCCAGCAGCCAGCCCGGGACAGGGGGCCCAGCTAATGAAAAACTGTTTTTT
TRBJ1-5	.	.	TRBV5-5	CASSLENRGQGQPQHF	TGTGCCAGCAGCTTGGAAAACAGAGGGCAGGGTCAGCCCCAGCATTTT
TRBJ2-7	.	.	TRBV10-3	CAISGQGTYEQYF	TGTGCCATCAGTGGTCAGGGTACCTACGAGCAGTACTTC
TRBJ2-1	.	TRBD2	TRBV5-4	CASSLDAGGLNEQFF	TGTGCCAGCAGCTTGGATGCGGGAGGTTTGAATGAGCAGTTCTTC
TRBJ2-7	.	TRBD2	TRBV14	CASSPQAGGEQYF	TGTGCCAGCAGCCCCCAAGCGGGGGGGGAGCAGTACTTC
TRBJ2-1	.	TRBD2	TRBV6-2/TRBV6-3	CASSLAGLYNEQFF	TGTGCCAGCAGTCTAGCGGGCCTTTACAATGAGCAGTTCTTC
TRBJ1-2	.	.	TRBV7-9	CASSLGGGGYTF	TGTGCCAGCAGCTTAGGCGGGGGCGGCTACACCTTC
TRBJ2-7	few	TRBD2	TRBV27	CASSSQGLAGAYEQYF	TGTGCCAGCAGTTCCCAGGGACTAGCGGGAGCCTACGAGCAGTACTTC
TRBJ2-3	.	.	TRBV5-1	CASSVPGQYTDTQYF	TGCGCCAGCAGCGTACCGGGACAATACACAGATACGCAGTATTTT
TRBJ1-2	.	TRBD1	TRBV30	CAWRTGRNYGYTF	TGTGCCTGGAGGACAGGGCGGAACTATGGCTACACCTTC
TRBJ1-6	once	.	TRBV18	CASSQSYNSPLHF	TGTGCCAGCTCCCAAAGCTATAATTCACCCCTCCACTTT
TRBJ2-4	.	.	TRBV3-1/TRBV3-2	CASSHQGQAIAKNIQYF	TGTGCCAGCAGCCATCAAGGACAAGCTATAGCCAAAAACATTCAGTACTTC
TRBJ1-1	.	TRBD1	TRBV10-2	CASIRTGTTEAFF	TGCGCCAGCATCCGGACAGGGACCACTGAAGCTTTCTTT
TRBJ1-1	.	.	TRBV4-1	CASSQVGGRKNTEAFF	TGCGCCAGCAGCCAAGTGGGGGGCCGAAAGAACACTGAAGCTTTCTTT
TRBJ2-1	.	TRBD2	TRBV3-1/TRBV3-2	CASSQATSVDEQFF	TGTGCCAGCAGCCAAGCGACTAGCGTCGATGAGCAGTTCTTC
TRBJ1-5	.	.	TRBV6-2/TRBV6-3	CASSYSTSNQPQHF	TGTGCCAGCAGTTACTCGACCAGCAATCAGCCCCAGCATTTT
TRBJ2-1	.	TRBD2	TRBV29-1	CSGEGGLGYNEQFF	TGCAGCGGTGAGGGGGGACTAGGTTACAATGAGCAGTTCTTC
TRBJ1-1	.	.	TRBV5-1	CASSLPGNKAFF	TGCGCCAGCAGCTTGCCGGGGAACAAGGCTTTCTTT
TRBJ2-1	.	TRBD2	TRBV5-4	CASSLSGGRDEQFF	TGTGCCAGCAGCTTAAGCGGGGGGCGGGATGAGCAGTTCTTC
TRBJ2-3	.	.	TRBV18	CASSPLPGPNDTQYF	TGTGCCAGCTCACCACTTCCGGGACCAAATGATACGCAGTATTTT
TRBJ1-2	.	.	TRBV10-1	CASSEGRFYGYTF	TGCGCCAGCAGTGAGGGCAGGTTCTATGGCTACACCTTC
TRBJ1-3	.	TRBD1	TRBV30	CGFWDRAGGNTIYF	TGTGGATTCTGGGACAGGGCCGGAGGAAACACCATATATTTT
TRBJ1-2	.	TRBD1	TRBV6-5	CASRRTGTGYIGYTF	TGTGCCAGCAGACGTACCGGGACAGGTTATATTGGCTACACCTTC
TRBJ2-7	.	.	TRBV6-5	CASSYSQELSYEQYF	TGTGCCAGCAGTTACTCTCAGGAACTTTCCTACGAGCAGTACTTC
TRBJ1-2	.	TRBD1	TRBV3-1/TRBV3-2	CASSQDRQGLRGYTF	TGTGCCAGCAGCCAAGATAGACAGGGACTAAGGGGCTACACCTTC
TRBJ2-3	.	.	TRBV19	CASSIWASEADAQYF	TGTGCCAGTAGTATATGGGCTAGCGAAGCAGATGCGCAGTATTTT
TRBJ2-6	.	.	TRBV27	CASSTLSSGANVLTF	TGTGCCAGCAGTACCCTGAGCTCTGGGGCCAACGTCCTGACTTTC
TRBJ2-3	.	TRBD2	TRBV4-3	CASSQDRLAGGVSTDTQYF	TGCGCCAGCAGCCAAGATAGGCTAGCGGGTGGGGTTAGCACAGATACGCAGTATTTT
TRBJ1-5	.	.	TRBV2	CASRGPFNQPQHF	TGTGCCAGCAGGGGGCCTTTCAATCAGCCCCAGCATTTT
TRBJ2-4	.	.	TRBV14	CASSAFDQSIQYF	TGTGCCAGCAGCGCCTTCGACCAGAGCATTCAGTACTTC
TRBJ1-5	.	.	TRBV6-5	CASRLGVNQPQHF	TGTGCCAGCAGGCTGGGGGTCAATCAGCCCCAGCATTTT
TRBJ1-1	.	.	TRBV5-1	CASSPEAGDGWNTEAFF	TGCGCCAGCAGCCCCGAAGCTGGGGACGGCTGGAACACTGAAGCTTTCTTT
TRBJ1-1	.	.	TRBV6-5	CASAREVDTEAFF	TGTGCCAGCGCAAGGGAGGTTGACACTGAAGCTTTCTTT
TRBJ2-1	.	.	TRBV18	CASSFLGMENEQFF	TGTGCCAGCTCCTTTTTGGGAATGGAAAATGAGCAGTTCTTC
TRBJ2-3	once	.	TRBV28	CASSLPSTDTQYF	TGTGCCAGCAGTTTACCAAGCACAGATACGCAGTATTTT
TRBJ2-3	once	TRBD2	TRBV27	CASMGLAGVITDTQYF	TGTGCCAGCATGGGACTAGCGGGAGTTATCACAGATACGCAGTATTTT
TRBJ1-6	.	TRBD1	TRBV28	CASSAYRGLDSPLHF	TGTGCCAGCAGTGCATACAGGGGGCTGGATTCACCCCTCCACTTT
TRBJ2-7	once	.	TRBV9	CASSPGLSLYEQYF	TGTGCCAGCAGCCCCGGTCTATCCCTCTACGAGCAGTACTTC
TRBJ2-7	few	TRBD2	TRBV4-2	CASSQRTSGYSYEQYF	TGTGCCAGCAGCCAAAGGACTAGCGGGTACTCCTACGAGCAGTACTTC
TRBJ2-5	.	.	TRBV27	CASSFRPDPREETQYF	TGTGCCAGCAGTTTCCGTCCGGACCCCCGGGAAGAGACCCAGTACTTC
TRBJ2-2	few	.	TRBV5-6	CASSLHKLSRTGELFF	TGTGCCAGCAGCTTGCACAAGTTAAGTAGGACCGGGGAGCTGTTTTTT
TRBJ2-2	.	.	TRBV5-1	CASSLRQPSTGELFF	TGCGCCAGCAGCTTGCGGCAACCTAGCACCGGGGAGCTGTTTTTT
TRBJ2-2	.	.	TRBV27	CASSWQTGVAGELFF	TGTGCCAGCAGTTGGCAGACCGGGGTGGCCGGGGAGCTGTTTTTT
TRBJ1-3	.	TRBD1	TRBV6-5	CASRATGSGNTIYF	TGTGCCAGCAGGGCGACAGGGTCTGGAAACACCATATATTTT
TRBJ2-1	few	.	TRBV10-3	CAISEPRTGRDEQFF	TGTGCCATCAGTGAGCCCCGGACGGGTAGGGATGAGCAGTTCTTC
TRBJ1-5	.	.	TRBV6-2/TRBV6-3	CASSRHSGADQPQHF	TGTGCCAGCAGTCGCCACTCAGGGGCTGATCAGCCCCAGCATTTT
TRBJ2-7	.	TRBD2	TRBV29-1	CSVLAESSYEQYF	TGCAGCGTTCTAGCGGAAAGCTCCTACGAGCAGTACTTC
TRBJ2-5	.	TRBD2	TRBV11-1	CASSLASGSGETQYF	TGTGCCAGCAGCTTAGCAAGCGGGAGTGGCGAGACCCAGTACTTC
TRBJ2-1	few	.	TRBV15	CATSREIGEQFF	TGTGCCACCAGCAGAGAAATTGGGGAGCAGTTCTTC
TRBJ2-3	few	.	TRBV30	CAWSLPGDTTDTQYF	TGTGCCTGGAGTCTCCCGGGGGACACCACAGATACGCAGTATTTT
TRBJ1-2	.	.	TRBV5-4	CASSLPENYGYTF	TGTGCCAGCAGCTTGCCGGAGAACTATGGCTACACCTTC
TRBJ2-3	.	.	TRBV7-9	CASNFDSYTQYF	TGTGCCAGCAATTTCGACTCTTATACGCAGTATTTT
TRBJ1-5	.	.	TRBV28	CASSLGEDIKWTPQHF	TGTGCCAGCAGTTTAGGCGAGGACATAAAATGGACGCCCCAGCATTTT
TRBJ2-6	few	TRBD1	TRBV6-4	CASSPGTGTGANVLTF	TGTGCCAGCAGTCCCGGGACAGGGACCGGGGCCAACGTCCTGACTTTC
TRBJ1-2	few	TRBD1	TRBV18	CASSPRQGVLYGYTF	TGTGCCAGCTCACCGCGACAGGGGGTACTCTATGGCTACACCTTC